This T cell receptor (beta chain) is from a study of radiotherapy plus CTLA-4 blockade in lung cancer. The study, taken as a whole, reports: Interferon-beta and early blood T cell clone dynamics reportedly predicted response best. After treatment with radiotherapy plus ipilimumab, TCR clones that came from the tumor expanded in blood.

Sequencing was performed with immunoSEQ multiplex PCR; in TCRdb, only in-frame clones are kept and a portion is missing. Counted here are about 30,000 clones, 70% to 85% occurring once; the ten biggest clones make up 7.7%. V was clipped by 0 bases and J by 10 bases; unmatched bases: 10. The CDR3 length is 16 residues. Looked up from germline, CDR1 is LGHNA and CDR2 is YSLEER. Those with chemo-refractory metastatic non-small-cell lung cancer were treated with focal radiation combined with CTLA-4 blockade using ipilimumab. This clone occurred once. The antigen remains unidentified. This clonotype originated in a human donor with non-small cell lung cancer who had stable disease on radiotherapy plus ipilimumab. The genes are TRBV4-3 and TRBJ2-4; 9 bases are shared with TRBD1. This specimen was peripheral blood, taken from a patient treated with radiotherapy plus ipilimumab. The CDR3 loop is CASSQEGGGQGFIQYF. The CDR3 DNA is TGCGCCAGCAGCCAAGAGGGGGGGGGACAGGGCTTTATTCAGTACTTC.